Listed here are 13 T cell receptor beta chains from one sample, sequenced in a study of blood T cell repertoires in COVID-19. Sequencing used immunoSEQ multiplex PCR; TCRdb keeps in-frame clones, though not all of them. In the table there are 130,000 or so clones, roughly 90% of which are singletons. The sequenced sample consisted of peripheral blood. The receptors here all came from a man aged 50 to 59 with acute or convalescent COVID-19.

This sequence joins TRBV4-1 and TRBJ1-6; 9 positions agree with TRBD1. This CDR3 has 18 residues. The J segment lost 8 bases and the V segment lost 3 bases, leaving 14 bases of the junction unmatched. In germline, CDR1 is MGHRA, CDR2 YSYEKL. CDR3 region: CASSQVNDRGKGDSPLHF. The DNA of the CDR3 is TGCGCCAGCAGCCAGGTAAATGACAGGGGGAAAGGAGATTCACCCCTCCACTTT.

The V gene is TRBV10-3, the J gene TRBJ1-3; TRBD1 matches 10 bases. This CDR3 comprises 14 residues. The germline V gene has CDR1 ENHRY and CDR2 SYGVKD. V was clipped by 9 bases and J by 0 bases; unmatched bases: 2. The CDR3 sequence: CAIRTGGSGNTIYF. CDR3 DNA: TGTGCCATACGGACAGGGGGCTCTGGAAACACCATATATTTT.

In regard to this clone: Other DNA sequences from this sample encode an identical CDR3 as well. The CDR3 DNA reads TGTGCCAGCAGTTTCGAGCGGGGGTACAATGAGCAGTTCTTC. Translating gives CASSFERGYNEQFF. This chain joins TRBV27 and TRBJ2-1, with TRBD2 identical over 8 bases. This CDR3 is built from 14 residues. CDR1 MNHEY and CDR2 SMNVEV come from the germline V gene (reference sequence). J lost 4 bases, V lost 3 bases, and 2 bases had no gene match.

The chain is built from TRBV27 and TRBJ2-7; 7 nucleotides align to TRBD2. The CDR3 consists of 15 residues. Trimming took 5 bases from V and 5 from J; bases not matched to a gene: 12. Germline CDR1 and CDR2: MNHEY and SMNVEV (reference sequence). CDR3 sequence reads: CASSPMGAGINEQYF. In DNA, the CDR3 is TGTGCCAGCAGTCCCATGGGAGCGGGGATTAACGAGCAGTACTTC.

This clone was seen once. The rearrangement links TRBV6-6 to TRBJ2-2, with a weak D call TRBD1 (5 bases). CDR1 is MNHNY and CDR2 is SVGAGI in the germline V gene (reference sequence). This CDR3 contains 15 residues. The V end was cut by 0 bases, the J end by 5 bases, with 10 bases between. The CDR3: CASSYSWQGTGELFF. DNA of the CDR3: TGTGCCAGCAGTTACTCGTGGCAGGGAACCGGGGAGCTGTTTTTT.

The CDR3 sequence: CASSIDRGYSPLHF. As DNA, the CDR3 is TGTGCCAGTAGTATAGACAGGGGATATTCACCCCTCCACTTT. This chain uses TRBV19 with TRBJ1-6, with a weak D call TRBD1 (6 bases). Germline CDR1 reads LNHDA; CDR2 reads SQIVND (reference sequence). Trimming shortened V by 0 bases and J by 8 bases, and 8 bases separated the two germline ends. The CDR3 is 14 residues long.

The chain joins TRBV18 to TRBJ1-1; perhaps TRBD1 as D (6 bases). Trimming cost V 0 bases and J 6 bases, with 26 bases left between them. The CDR3 contains 19 residues. In germline, CDR1 is KGHSH, CDR2 LQKENI. The CDR3 bases are TGTGCCAGCTCACCACCGGAAGGGGGTGTAGGGGGGGTAACATCTGAAGCTTTCTTT. This gives the protein CASSPPEGGVGGVTSEAFF. Using reference TRBV18 and TRBJ1-1 for the parts outside the CDR3, the full variable domain is NAGVMQNPRHLVRRRGQEARLRCSPMKGHSHVYWYRQLPEEGLKFMVYLQKENIIDESGMPKERFSAEFPKEGPSILRIQQVVRGDSAAYFCASSPPEGGVGGVTSEAFFGQGTRLTVV.

This clone was seen a handful of times. The chain combines TRBV4-3 with TRBJ1-5; no reliable D call. CDR1 is LGHNA, CDR2 YSLEER, per germline. V was shortened by 2 bases and J by 0 bases, with 5 bases between the two germline ends. The CDR3 is 14 residues long. The CDR3 coding sequence is TGCGCCAGCAGCCAACATAGTAGCAATCAGCCCCAGCATTTT. It codes for CASSQHSSNQPQHF.

This sequence joins TRBV5-4 and TRBJ2-7; possible D gene TRBD2, 6 bases. The CDR3 is 12 residues long. V gave up 10 bases and J gave up 5 bases, with 16 bases separating them. Looked up from germline, CDR1 is SGHNT and CDR2 is YYREEE (reference sequence). CDR3 protein: CALGVGRNEQYF. CDR3 DNA: TGTGCCCTCGGCGTCGGGAGAAACGAGCAGTACTTC.

This clone was detected a few times. The chain links TRBV27 to TRBJ2-7; 8 bases align to TRBD2. Trimming removed 4 bases from V and 5 bases from J; junction bases left unmatched: 10. The CDR3 covers 15 residues. Germline values: CDR1 MNHEY, CDR2 SMNVEV (reference sequence). The CDR3, as DNA: TGTGCCAGCAGTTCCCGGGTAGCGGGAATCCACGAGCAGTACTTC. Residues: CASSSRVAGIHEQYF.

The chain uses TRBV19 and TRBJ1-1, with D possibly being TRBD1 (5 bases). The V and J ends lost 4 bases and 5 bases respectively, with 14 bases between them. This CDR3 spans 14 amino acids. Germline CDR1 and CDR2: LNHDA and SQIVND (reference sequence). CDR3 sequence: CASSTGPPGTEAFF. The CDR3 DNA sequence: TGTGCCAGTAGTACGGGTCCGCCAGGGACTGAAGCTTTCTTT.

This clone was seen a few times. The chain combines TRBV18 with TRBJ2-7; 15 bases are a match to TRBD2. Germline-derived CDR1 and CDR2 are KGHSH and LQKENI. The CDR3 consists of 16 residues. With 4 bases clipped from V and 4 bases from J, the junction kept 5 bases outside the gene matches. The CDR3 loop is CASSRGTSGRLYEQYF. DNA for the CDR3: TGTGCCAGCTCACGCGGGACTAGCGGGAGGCTGTACGAGCAGTACTTC. The variable domain in full, with the rest retrieved from reference TRBV18 and TRBJ2-7, is NAGVMQNPRHLVRRRGQEARLRCSPMKGHSHVYWYRQLPEEGLKFMVYLQKENIIDESGMPKERFSAEFPKEGPSILRIQQVVRGDSAAYFCASSRGTSGRLYEQYFGPGTRLTVT.

The chain uses TRBV6-4 and TRBJ2-1; TRBD2 agrees at 7 bases. V lost 5 bases and J lost 1; bases outside the gene matches: 17. The germline V gene encodes CDR1 MRHNA and CDR2 SNTAGT. The CDR3 contains 19 residues. CDR3 DNA sequence: TGTGCCAGCAGTTTGCACCATCCGGGGGAGGGCCGTTCCTACAATGAGCAGTTCTTC. This codes for CASSLHHPGEGRSYNEQFF.